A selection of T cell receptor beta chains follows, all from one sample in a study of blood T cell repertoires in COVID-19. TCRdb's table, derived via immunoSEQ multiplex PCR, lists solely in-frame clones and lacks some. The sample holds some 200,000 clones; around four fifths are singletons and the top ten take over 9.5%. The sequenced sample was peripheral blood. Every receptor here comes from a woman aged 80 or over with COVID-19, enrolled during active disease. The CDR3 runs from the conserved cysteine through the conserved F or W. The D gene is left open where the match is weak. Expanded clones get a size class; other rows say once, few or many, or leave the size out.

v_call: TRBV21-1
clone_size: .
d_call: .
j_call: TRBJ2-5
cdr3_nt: TGTGCCAGCAGCAAAGCGCAGGCCTCCACCCAAGAGACCCAGTACTTC
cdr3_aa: CASSKAQASTQETQYF

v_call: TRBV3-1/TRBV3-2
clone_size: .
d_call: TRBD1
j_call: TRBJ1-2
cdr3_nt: TGTGCCAGCAGCTTGGGGACAGGGTCAAGGGGCTACACCTTC
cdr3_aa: CASSLGTGSRGYTF

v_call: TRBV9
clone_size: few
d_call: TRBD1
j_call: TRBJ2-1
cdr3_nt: TGTGCCAGCAGCGTGGCCGGGACAGGGGGCTACAATGAGCAGTTCTTC
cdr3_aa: CASSVAGTGGYNEQFF

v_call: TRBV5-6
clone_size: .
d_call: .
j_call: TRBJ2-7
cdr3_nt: TGTGCCAGCAGCCACAGCTACGAGCAGTACTTC
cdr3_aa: CASSHSYEQYF

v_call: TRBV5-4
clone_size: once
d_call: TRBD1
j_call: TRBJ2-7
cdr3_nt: TGTGCCAGCAGCCCCGGGACAGGGGGCGGGTACGAGCAGTACTTC
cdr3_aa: CASSPGTGGGYEQYF

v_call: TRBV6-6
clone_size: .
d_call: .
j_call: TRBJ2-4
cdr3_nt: TGTGCCAGCAGTTATCAGGGGATAGCCAAAAACATTCAGTACTTC
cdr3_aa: CASSYQGIAKNIQYF

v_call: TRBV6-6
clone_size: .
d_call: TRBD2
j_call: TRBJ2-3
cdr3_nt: TGTGCCAGCAGTCCCCGGACTAGCGGTCGGGGTACAGATACGCAGTATTTT
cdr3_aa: CASSPRTSGRGTDTQYF

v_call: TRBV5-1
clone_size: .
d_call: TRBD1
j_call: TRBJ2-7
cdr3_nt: TGCGCCAGCAGCCCCGGGACAGGGGGTACCTACGAGCAGTACTTC
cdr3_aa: CASSPGTGGTYEQYF

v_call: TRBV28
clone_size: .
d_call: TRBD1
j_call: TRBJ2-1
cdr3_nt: TGTGCCAGCAGTTTTAGGGGGCGCTCCTACAATGAGCAGTTCTTC
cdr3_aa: CASSFRGRSYNEQFF

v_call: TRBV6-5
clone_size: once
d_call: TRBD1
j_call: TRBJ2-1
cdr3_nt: TGTGCCAGCAGTTACGGAAGGGACAGGGTGAGGAATGAGCAGTTCTTC
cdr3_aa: CASSYGRDRVRNEQFF

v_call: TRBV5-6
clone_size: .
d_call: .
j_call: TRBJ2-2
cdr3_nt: TGTGCCAGCAGCTATCACAGACACACCGGGGAGCTGTTTTTT
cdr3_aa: CASSYHRHTGELFF

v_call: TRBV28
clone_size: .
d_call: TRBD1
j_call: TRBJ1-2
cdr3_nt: TGTGCCAGCAGTTTAACGGGGGACAGTTTTACTAACTATGGCTACACCTTC
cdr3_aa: CASSLTGDSFTNYGYTF